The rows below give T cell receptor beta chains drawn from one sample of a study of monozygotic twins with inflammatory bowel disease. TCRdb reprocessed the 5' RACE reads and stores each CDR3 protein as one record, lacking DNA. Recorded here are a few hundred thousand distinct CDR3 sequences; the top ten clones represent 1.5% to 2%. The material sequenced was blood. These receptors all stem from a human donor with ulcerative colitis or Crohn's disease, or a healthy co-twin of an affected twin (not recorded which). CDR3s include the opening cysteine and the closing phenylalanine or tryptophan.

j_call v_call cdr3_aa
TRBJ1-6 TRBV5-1 CASSFGGRSSYNSPLHF
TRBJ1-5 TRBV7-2 CASSLASQTNQPQHF
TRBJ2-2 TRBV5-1 CASSSIAGATGELFF
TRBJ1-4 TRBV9 CASSVGQWDEKLFF
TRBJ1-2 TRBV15 CATSREGADYGYTF
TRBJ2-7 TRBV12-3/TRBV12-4 CASSLDGGYEQYF
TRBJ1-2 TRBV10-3 CAISRQGAADGYTF
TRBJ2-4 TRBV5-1 CASSRRTSGGAWAKNIQYF
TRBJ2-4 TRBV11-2 CASSLGPGQGPQAKNIQYF
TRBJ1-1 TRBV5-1 CASSLASNMNTEAFF
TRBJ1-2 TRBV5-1 CASSSTGLLGYTF
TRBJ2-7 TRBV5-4 CASSFSGARSHEQYF
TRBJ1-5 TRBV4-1 CASSHEGQGNQPQHF
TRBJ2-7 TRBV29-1 CSVRHSRFEQYF
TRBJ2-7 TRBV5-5 CASSLDVTSAEQYF
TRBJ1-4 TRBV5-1 CASSPGASTATNEKLFF
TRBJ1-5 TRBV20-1 CSASPGTGAWNQPQHF
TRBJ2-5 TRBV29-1 CSVGTGRETQYF
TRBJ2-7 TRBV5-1 CASSPLTGRNEQYF
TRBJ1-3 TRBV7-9 CAGTENGNTIYF
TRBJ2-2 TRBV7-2 CASRERGTGELFF
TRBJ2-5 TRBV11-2 CASSPYKETQYF
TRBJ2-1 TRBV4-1 CASSKGIYNEQFF
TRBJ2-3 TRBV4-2 CASSPGGAAPLTDTQYF
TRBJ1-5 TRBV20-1 CSASYDPAGTEPQHF
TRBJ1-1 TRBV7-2 CASSLWTGAEAFF
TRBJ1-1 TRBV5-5 CASSPARTTGNTEAFF
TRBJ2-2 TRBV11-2 CASSFWSIRGGLGTGELFF
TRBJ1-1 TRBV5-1 CASSRPDMNTEAFF
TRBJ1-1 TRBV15 CATSGPLGNTEAFF
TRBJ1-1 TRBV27 CASSLSRGPGTEAFF
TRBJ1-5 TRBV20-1 CSARDAGWNQPQHF
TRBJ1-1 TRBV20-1 CSAPRRDEAFF
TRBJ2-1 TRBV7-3 CASSHQDGEQFF
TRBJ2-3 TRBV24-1 CATSDSIAGDTDTQYF
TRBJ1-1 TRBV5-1 CASSRNQGVEAFF
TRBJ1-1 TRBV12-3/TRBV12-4 CASSLSLVLNTEAFF
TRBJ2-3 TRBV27 CASSPSWGGTDTQYF
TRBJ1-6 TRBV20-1 CSASQSQGARNSPLHF
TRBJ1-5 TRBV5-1 CASSREGQSNQPQHF
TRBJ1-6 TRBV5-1 CASSRGQPSSPLHF
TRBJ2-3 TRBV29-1 CSVGKGASTDTQYF
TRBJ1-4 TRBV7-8 CASSPRNPNEKLFF
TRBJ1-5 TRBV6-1 CASSQQGGKHQPQHF